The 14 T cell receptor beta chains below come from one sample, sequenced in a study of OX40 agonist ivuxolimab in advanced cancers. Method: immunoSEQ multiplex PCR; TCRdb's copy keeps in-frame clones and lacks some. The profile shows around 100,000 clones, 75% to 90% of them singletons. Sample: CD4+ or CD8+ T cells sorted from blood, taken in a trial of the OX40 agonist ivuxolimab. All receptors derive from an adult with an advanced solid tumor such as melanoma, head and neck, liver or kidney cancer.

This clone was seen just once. The CDR3 is CASSRDSGTFYGYTF. The CDR3 DNA reads as TGTGCCAGCAGCCGAGACTCAGGGACTTTCTATGGCTACACCTTC. The V and J genes are TRBV14 and TRBJ1-2; a weak D match, TRBD1 (5 bases). The CDR3 runs 15 residues. Germline values: CDR1 SGHDN, CDR2 FVKESK. V was clipped by 4 bases and J by 4 bases, with 16 bases between them.

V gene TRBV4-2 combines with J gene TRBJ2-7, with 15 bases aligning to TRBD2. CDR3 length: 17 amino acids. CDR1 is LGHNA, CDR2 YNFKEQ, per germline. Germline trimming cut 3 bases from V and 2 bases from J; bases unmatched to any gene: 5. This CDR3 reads CASSQGLAGGSPYEQYF. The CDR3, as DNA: TGTGCCAGCAGCCAGGGACTAGCGGGGGGCTCTCCCTACGAGCAGTACTTC.

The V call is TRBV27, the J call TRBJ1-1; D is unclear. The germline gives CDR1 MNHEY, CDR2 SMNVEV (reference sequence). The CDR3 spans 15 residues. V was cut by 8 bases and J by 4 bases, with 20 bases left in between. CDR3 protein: CASWPVTGSGTEAFF. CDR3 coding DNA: TGTGCCAGCTGGCCCGTCACGGGGTCTGGCACTGAAGCTTTCTTT.

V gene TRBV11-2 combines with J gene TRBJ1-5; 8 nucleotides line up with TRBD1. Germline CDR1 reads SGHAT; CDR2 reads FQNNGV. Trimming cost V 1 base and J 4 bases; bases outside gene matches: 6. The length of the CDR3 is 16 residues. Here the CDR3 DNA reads TGTGCCAGCAGCTTAGGACCTCAGGGGGCGAATCAGCCCCAGCATTTT. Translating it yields CASSLGPQGANQPQHF. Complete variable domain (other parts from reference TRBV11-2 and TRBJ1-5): EAGVAQSPRYKIIEKRQSVAFWCNPISGHATLYWYQQILGQGPKLLIQFQNNGVVDDSQLPKDRFSAERLKGVDSTLKIQPAKLEDSAVYLCASSLGPQGANQPQHFGDGTRLSIL.

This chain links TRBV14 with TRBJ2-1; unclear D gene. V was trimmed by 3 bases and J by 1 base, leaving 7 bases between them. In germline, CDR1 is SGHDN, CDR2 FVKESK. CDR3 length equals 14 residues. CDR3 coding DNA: TGTGCCAGCAGCCACCGTCGGTCCTACAATGAGCAGTTCTTC. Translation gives CASSHRRSYNEQFF.

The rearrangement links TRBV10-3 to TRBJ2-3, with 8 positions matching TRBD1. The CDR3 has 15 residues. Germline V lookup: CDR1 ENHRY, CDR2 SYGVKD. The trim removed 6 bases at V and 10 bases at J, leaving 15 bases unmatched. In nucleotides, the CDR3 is TGTGCCATCAGAGACTGGCAGGGGGCAAGTGAGGCGCAGTATTTT. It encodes CAIRDWQGASEAQYF.

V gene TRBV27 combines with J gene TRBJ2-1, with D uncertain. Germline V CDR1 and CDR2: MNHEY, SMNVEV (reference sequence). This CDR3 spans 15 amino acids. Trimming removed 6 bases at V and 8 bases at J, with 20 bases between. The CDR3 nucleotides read TGTGCCAGCAGCTCGGTACTCCGATTGGTCGATGAGCAGTTCTTC. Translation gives CASSSVLRLVDEQFF.

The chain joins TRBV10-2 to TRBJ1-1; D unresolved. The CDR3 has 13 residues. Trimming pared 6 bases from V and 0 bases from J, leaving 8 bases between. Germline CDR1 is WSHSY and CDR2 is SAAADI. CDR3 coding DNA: TGCGCCAGCAGGGGCGCGGTGAACACTGAAGCTTTCTTT. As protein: CASRGAVNTEAFF.

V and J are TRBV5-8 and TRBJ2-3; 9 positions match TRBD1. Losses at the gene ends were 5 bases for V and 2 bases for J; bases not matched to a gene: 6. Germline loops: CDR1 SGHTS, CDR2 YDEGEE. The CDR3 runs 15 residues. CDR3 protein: CASRGNRGLTDTQYF. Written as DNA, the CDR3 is TGTGCCAGCAGGGGAAACAGGGGGCTCACAGATACGCAGTATTTT.

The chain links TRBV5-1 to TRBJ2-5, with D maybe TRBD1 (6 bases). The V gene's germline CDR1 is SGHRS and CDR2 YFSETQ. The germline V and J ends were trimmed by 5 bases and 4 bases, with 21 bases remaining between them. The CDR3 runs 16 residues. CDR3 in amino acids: CASRYNRDRAGETQYF. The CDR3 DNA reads TGCGCCAGCAGATACAACAGGGACCGGGCGGGAGAGACCCAGTACTTC.

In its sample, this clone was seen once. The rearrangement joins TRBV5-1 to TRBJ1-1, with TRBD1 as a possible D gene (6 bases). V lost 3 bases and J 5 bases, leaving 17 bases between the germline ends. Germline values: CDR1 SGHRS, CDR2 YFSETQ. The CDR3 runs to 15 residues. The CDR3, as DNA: TGCGCCAGCAGCTCCATCCCCAGGGGAGGTACTGAAGCTTTCTTT. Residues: CASSSIPRGGTEAFF.

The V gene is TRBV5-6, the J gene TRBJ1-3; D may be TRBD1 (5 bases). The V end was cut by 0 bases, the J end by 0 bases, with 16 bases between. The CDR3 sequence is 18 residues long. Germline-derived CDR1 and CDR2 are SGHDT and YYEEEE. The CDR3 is CASSLAGVQAFSGNTIYF. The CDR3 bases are TGTGCCAGCAGCTTGGCCGGAGTACAGGCGTTCTCTGGAAACACCATATATTTT.

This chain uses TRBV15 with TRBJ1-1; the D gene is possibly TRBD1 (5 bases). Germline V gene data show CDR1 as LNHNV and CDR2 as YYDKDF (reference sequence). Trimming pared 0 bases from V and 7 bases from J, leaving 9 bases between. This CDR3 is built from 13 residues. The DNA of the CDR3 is TGTGCCACCAGCAGAGATCCTGACAGTGAAGCTTTCTTT. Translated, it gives CATSRDPDSEAFF.

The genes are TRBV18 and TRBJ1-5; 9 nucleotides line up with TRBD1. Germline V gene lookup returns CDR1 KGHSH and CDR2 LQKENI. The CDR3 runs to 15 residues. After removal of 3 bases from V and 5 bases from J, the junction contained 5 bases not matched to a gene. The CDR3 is CASSPPGQGYQPQHF. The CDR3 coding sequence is TGTGCCAGCTCACCGCCGGGACAGGGATATCAGCCCCAGCATTTT.